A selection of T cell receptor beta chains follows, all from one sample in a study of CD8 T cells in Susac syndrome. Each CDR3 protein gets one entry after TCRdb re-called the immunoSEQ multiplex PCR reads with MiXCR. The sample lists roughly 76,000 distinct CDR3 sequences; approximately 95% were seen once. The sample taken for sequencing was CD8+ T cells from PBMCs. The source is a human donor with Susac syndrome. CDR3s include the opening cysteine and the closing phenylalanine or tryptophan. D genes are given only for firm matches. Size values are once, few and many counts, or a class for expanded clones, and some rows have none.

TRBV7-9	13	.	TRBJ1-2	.	TGTGCCAGCAGCTTAGCCCGGGAACAAGGCTACACCTTC	CASSLAREQGYTF
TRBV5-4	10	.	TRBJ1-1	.	TGTGCCACCTATGGTACTGAAGCTTTCTTT	CATYGTEAFF
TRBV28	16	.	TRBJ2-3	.	TGTGCCAGCAGTGAAAGCTTCGGGAAAAGCACAGATACGCAGTATTTT	CASSESFGKSTDTQYF
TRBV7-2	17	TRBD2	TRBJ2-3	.	TGTGCCAGCAGCTCATCCCCGACTAGCGGGGGTAGGGATACGCAGTATTTT	CASSSSPTSGGRDTQYF
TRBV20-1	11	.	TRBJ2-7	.	TGCAGTGCTAACCCGCGGTACGAGCAGTACTTC	CSANPRYEQYF
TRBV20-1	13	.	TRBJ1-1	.	TGCAGTGCGGCACAGGGTACGGACACTGAAGCTTTCTTT	CSAAQGTDTEAFF
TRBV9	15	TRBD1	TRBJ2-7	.	TGTGCCAGCAGCGCGGCCGGGACAGCATTACACGAGCAGTACTTC	CASSAAGTALHEQYF
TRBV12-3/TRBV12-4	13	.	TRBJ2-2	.	TGTGCCAGCAGTTTCTTAGGCACCGGGGAGCTGTTTTTT	CASSFLGTGELFF
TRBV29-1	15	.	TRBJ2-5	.	TGCAGCGTTGACCCAACAGGGTCTAGGGGAGAGACCCAGTACTTC	CSVDPTGSRGETQYF
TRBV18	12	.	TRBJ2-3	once	TGTGCCAGCTCACCACGTTCAGATACGCAGTATTTT	CASSPRSDTQYF
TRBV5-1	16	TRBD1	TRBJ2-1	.	TGCGCCAGCAGCTCGGCGCTCCGGGACAGGGGGGGTGAGCAGTTCTTC	CASSSALRDRGGEQFF
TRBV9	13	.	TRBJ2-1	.	TGTGCCAGCAGCCCTTCAACCTCGAATGAGCAGTTCTTC	CASSPSTSNEQFF
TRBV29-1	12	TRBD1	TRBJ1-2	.	TGCAGCGTGGGACAGGGCGACTATGGCTACACCTTC	CSVGQGDYGYTF
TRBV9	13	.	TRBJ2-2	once	TGTGCCACCTCGGTTGGGGGAACCGGGGAGCCGTTTTTT	CATSVGGTGEPFF
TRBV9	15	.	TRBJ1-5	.	TGTGCCAGCAGCGTAGACAGCAGCCCCAATCAGCCCCAGCATTTT	CASSVDSSPNQPQHF
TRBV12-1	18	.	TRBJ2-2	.	TGTGCCAGCAGCTTTGCATCCACAGGGGCTGAGGACACCGGGGAGCTGTTTTTT	CASSFASTGAEDTGELFF
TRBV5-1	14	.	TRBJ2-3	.	TGCGCCAGCAGCTTCGGGGGTATGGGAGATACGCAGTATTTT	CASSFGGMGDTQYF
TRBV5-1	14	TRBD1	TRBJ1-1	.	TGCGCCAGCAGCTTGGTTCAGGGGGGCACTGAAGCTTTCTTT	CASSLVQGGTEAFF
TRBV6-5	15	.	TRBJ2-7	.	TGTGCCAGCAGTTACTCTCCCCCGGAGACTGACGAGCAGTACTTC	CASSYSPPETDEQYF
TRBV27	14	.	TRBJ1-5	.	TGTGCCAGCAGTCTATACAGGGGCAATCAGCCCCAGCATTTT	CASSLYRGNQPQHF
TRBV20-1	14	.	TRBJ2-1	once	TGCAGTGCTAGAGTTGGGCTTTCCTACAATGAGCAGTTCTTC	CSARVGLSYNEQFF
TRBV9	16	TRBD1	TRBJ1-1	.	TGTGCCAGCAGCCCCTCCTTGGACAGGCTGAACACTGAAGCTTTCTTT	CASSPSLDRLNTEAFF
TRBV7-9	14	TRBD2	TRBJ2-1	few	TGTGCCAGCAGCCCTCGTCTAGCGGCCAATGAGCAGTTCTTC	CASSPRLAANEQFF
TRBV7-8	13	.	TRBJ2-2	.	TGTGCCAGCAGCATACAACGGGAGTGGGAGCTGTTTTTT	CASSIQREWELFF
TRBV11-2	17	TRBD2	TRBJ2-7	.	TGTGCCAGCAGCCCTCCCGGGACTAGCGGGAGTTTCTACGAGCAGTACTTC	CASSPPGTSGSFYEQYF
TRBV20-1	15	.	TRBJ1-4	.	TGCAGTGCTAACGATCCGGGACACCGGTATGAAAAACTGTTTTTT	CSANDPGHRYEKLFF
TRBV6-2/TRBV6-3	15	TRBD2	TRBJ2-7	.	TGTGCCAGCAGTTACGGGACTAGCGAGGTCGACGAGCAGTACTTC	CASSYGTSEVDEQYF
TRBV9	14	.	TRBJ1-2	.	TGTGCCAGCAGCGCGTCCCGGGAGCCCTGGGGGTACACCTTC	CASSASREPWGYTF
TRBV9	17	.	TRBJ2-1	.	TGTGCCAGCAGCGTAGAGCCTGGATCGATGGGCTACAATGAGCAGTTCTTC	CASSVEPGSMGYNEQFF
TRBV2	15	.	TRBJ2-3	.	TGTGCCAGCAGTGATCGGGGTATTCGCCCAGATACGCAGTATTTT	CASSDRGIRPDTQYF
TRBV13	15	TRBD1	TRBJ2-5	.	TGTGCCAGCAGCGGCACCGGGACAGGGAAAGAGACCCAGTACTTC	CASSGTGTGKETQYF
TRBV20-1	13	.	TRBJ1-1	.	TGCAGTGTCGACGGGACACTGAACACTGAAGCTTTCTTT	CSVDGTLNTEAFF
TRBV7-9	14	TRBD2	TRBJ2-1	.	TGTGCCAGCAGCCTACTAGCGGGGATCAATGAGCAGTTCTTC	CASSLLAGINEQFF
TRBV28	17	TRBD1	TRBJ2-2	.	TGTGCCAGCAGTTTAGACCACAGGGGAACAACGTCCGGGGAGCTGTTTTTT	CASSLDHRGTTSGELFF
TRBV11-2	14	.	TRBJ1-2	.	TGTGCCAGCAGCTCGCCCGGGACATACTATGGCTACACCTTC	CASSSPGTYYGYTF
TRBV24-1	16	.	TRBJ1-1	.	TGTGCCACCAGTGATTTGATATCTGGACCCGACACTGAAGCTTTCTTT	CATSDLISGPDTEAFF
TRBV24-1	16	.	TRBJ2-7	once	TGTGCCACCAGTGATTTGGACAGTGGGAGGTGGTGCGAGCAGTACTTC	CATSDLDSGRWCEQYF
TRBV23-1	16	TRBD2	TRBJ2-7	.	TGCGCCAGCCTACACAAAAGCGGGGGGCCAACCTACGAGCAGTACTTC	CASLHKSGGPTYEQYF
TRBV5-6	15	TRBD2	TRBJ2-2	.	TGTGCCAGCAGCCCGCCCGGGGAGGGCTACGGGGAGCTGTTTTTT	CASSPPGEGYGELFF
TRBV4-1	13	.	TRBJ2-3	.	TGCGCCAGCAGCCAAGAGGTGGCAGATACGCAGTATTTT	CASSQEVADTQYF
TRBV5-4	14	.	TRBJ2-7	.	TGTGCCAGCAGCTTCGGCGGACGGACCTACGAGCAGTACTTC	CASSFGGRTYEQYF
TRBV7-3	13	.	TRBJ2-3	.	TGTGCCAGCAGCTCTTATAGCACAGATACGCAGTATTTT	CASSSYSTDTQYF
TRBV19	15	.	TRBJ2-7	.	TGTGCCAGTAGTGCCCGGGCTAGTTTCGTCTACGAGCAGTACTTC	CASSARASFVYEQYF
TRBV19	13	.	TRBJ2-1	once	TGTGCCAGTAGTACTTGGGGTTACAATGAGCAGTTCTTC	CASSTWGYNEQFF
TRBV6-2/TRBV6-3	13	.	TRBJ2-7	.	TGTGCCAGCAGTTACTCTACAGACTACGAGCAGTACTTC	CASSYSTDYEQYF
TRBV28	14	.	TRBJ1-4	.	TGTGCCAGCAGTTTACAGGGAATATCTGAAAAACTGTTTTTT	CASSLQGISEKLFF
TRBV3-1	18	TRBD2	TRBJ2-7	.	TGTGCCAGCAGCCACTTCGAGTACGGGCGGGAGAGGGAGGACGAGCAGTACTTC	CASSHFEYGREREDEQYF
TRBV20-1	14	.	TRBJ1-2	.	TGCAGTGCTAGCGAGCGGGGGGGCGATTATGGCTACACCTTC	CSASERGGDYGYTF
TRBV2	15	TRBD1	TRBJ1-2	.	TGTGCCAGCAGTGAGACACAGGGGCATCACTATGGCTACACCTTC	CASSETQGHHYGYTF
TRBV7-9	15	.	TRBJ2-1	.	TGTGCCAGCAGATCTCCGGTCTACCCTGGGAATGAGCAGTTCTTC	CASRSPVYPGNEQFF
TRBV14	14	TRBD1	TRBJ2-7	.	TGTGCCAGCAGCCGCCGGGACAGAACCTACGAGCAGTACTTC	CASSRRDRTYEQYF
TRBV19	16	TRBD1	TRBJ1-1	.	TGTGCCAGTAGTTGGAGGACAGGGGGGAAGAACACTGAAGCTTTCTTT	CASSWRTGGKNTEAFF
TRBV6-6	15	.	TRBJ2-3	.	TGTGCCAGCAGTTACTCGGAGGGCCCCACAGATACGCAGTATTTT	CASSYSEGPTDTQYF
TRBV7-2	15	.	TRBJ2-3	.	TGTGCCAGCAGCTTGACAGGGCCCGGGGGAGATACGCAGTATTTT	CASSLTGPGGDTQYF